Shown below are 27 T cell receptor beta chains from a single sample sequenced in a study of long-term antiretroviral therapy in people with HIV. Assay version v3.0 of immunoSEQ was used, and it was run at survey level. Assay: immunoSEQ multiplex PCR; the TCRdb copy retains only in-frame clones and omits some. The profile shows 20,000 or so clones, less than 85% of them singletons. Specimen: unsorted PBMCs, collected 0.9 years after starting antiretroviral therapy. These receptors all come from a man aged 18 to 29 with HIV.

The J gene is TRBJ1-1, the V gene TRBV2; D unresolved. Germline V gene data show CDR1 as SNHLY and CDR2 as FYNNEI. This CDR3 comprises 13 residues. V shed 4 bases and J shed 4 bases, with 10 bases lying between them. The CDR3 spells CASSGMGLTEAFF. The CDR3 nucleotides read TGTGCCAGCAGTGGGATGGGTCTCACTGAAGCTTTCTTT.

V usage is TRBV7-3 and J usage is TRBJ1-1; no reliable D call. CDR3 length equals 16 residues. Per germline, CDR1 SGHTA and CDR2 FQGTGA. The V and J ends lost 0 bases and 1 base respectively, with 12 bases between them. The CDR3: CASSLTSTASNTEAFF. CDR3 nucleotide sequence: TGTGCCAGCAGCTTAACGTCAACAGCATCGAACACTGAAGCTTTCTTT.

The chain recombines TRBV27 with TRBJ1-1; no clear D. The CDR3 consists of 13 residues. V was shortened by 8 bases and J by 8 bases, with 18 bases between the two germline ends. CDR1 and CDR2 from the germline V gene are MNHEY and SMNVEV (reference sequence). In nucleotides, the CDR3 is TGTGCCAGCTCTAGGTCGGTTGCCCAGGAAGCTTTCTTT. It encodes CASSRSVAQEAFF.

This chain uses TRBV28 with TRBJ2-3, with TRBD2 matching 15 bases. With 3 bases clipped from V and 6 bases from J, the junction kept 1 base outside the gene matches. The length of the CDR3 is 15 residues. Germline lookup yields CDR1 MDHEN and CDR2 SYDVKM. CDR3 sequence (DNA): TGTGCCAGCAGTTTTGGGACTAGCGGGGGGGATACGCAGTATTTT. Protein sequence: CASSFGTSGGDTQYF.

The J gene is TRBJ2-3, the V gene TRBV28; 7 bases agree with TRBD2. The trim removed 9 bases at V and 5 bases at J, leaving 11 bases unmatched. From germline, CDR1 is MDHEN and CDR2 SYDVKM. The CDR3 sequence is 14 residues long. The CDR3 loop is CASSTFSGGDTQYF. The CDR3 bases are TGTGCCAGTTCCACATTTTCGGGGGGAGATACGCAGTATTTT.

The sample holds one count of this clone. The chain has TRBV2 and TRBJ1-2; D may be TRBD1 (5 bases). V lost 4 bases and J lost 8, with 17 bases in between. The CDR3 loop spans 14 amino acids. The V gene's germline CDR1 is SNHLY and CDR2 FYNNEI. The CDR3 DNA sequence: TGTGCCAGCAGTGGACAGAAACTCGGTATAGGCTACACCTTC. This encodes CASSGQKLGIGYTF.

In nucleotides, the CDR3 is TGTGCCAGCAACCCTCTGGGGGAGCAGTACTTC. Translated: CASNPLGEQYF. The J gene is TRBJ2-7, the V gene TRBV2, with unresolved D. The CDR3 covers 11 residues. CDR1 is SNHLY and CDR2 is FYNNEI in the germline V gene. V dropped 7 bases and J dropped 7 bases, with 11 bases sitting between them.

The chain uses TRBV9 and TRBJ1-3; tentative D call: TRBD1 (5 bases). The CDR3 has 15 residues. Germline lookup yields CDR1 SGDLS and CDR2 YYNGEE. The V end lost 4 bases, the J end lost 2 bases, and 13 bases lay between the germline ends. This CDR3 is CASSPGFSPGNTIYF. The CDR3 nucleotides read TGTGCCAGCAGCCCAGGGTTTAGCCCTGGAAACACCATATATTTT. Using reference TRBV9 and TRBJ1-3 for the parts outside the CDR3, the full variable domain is DSGVTQTPKHLITATGQRVTLRCSPRSGDLSVYWYQQSLDQGLQFLIQYYNGEERAKGNILERFSAQQFPDLHSELNLSSLELGDSALYFCASSPGFSPGNTIYFGEGSWLTVV.

The CDR3 is CSARVGDGYTF. In DNA form, the CDR3 reads TGCAGTGCTAGGGTCGGCGATGGCTACACCTTC. The J gene is TRBJ1-2, the V gene TRBV20-1; D not resolved. The CDR3 extends over 11 amino acids. The germline V gene encodes CDR1 DFQATT and CDR2 SNEGSKA (reference sequence). The V end was cut by 3 bases, the J end by 6 bases, with 8 bases between.

The CDR3 DNA reads TGTGCCAGCAGCCATTCTAGCGGGGGCCGCTCCTCCTACAATGAGCAGTTCTTC. Its protein product is CASSHSSGGRSSYNEQFF. This rearrangement joins TRBV5-4 to TRBJ2-1, with 10 bases matching TRBD2. The V segment lost 4 bases and the J segment 0 bases; nucleotides outside the gene matches: 10. The CDR3 loop spans 18 amino acids. Per the germline V gene, CDR1 is SGHNT and CDR2 is YYREEE (reference sequence).

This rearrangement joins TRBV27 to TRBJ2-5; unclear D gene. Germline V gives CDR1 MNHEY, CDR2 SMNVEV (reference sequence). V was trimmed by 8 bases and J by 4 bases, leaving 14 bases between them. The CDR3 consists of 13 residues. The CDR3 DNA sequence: TGTGCCAGCCAGCCCCTAAACCGAGAGACCCAGTACTTC. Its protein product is CASQPLNRETQYF.

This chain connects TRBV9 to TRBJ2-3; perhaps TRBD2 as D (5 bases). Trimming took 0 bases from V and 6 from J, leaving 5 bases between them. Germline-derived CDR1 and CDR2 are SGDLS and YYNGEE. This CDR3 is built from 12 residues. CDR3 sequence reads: CASSVAGDTQYF. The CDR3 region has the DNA TGTGCCAGCAGCGTAGCGGGGGATACGCAGTATTTT.

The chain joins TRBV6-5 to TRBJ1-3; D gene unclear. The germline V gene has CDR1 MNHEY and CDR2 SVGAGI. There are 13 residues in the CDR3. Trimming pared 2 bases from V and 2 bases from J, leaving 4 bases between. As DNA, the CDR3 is TGTGCCAGCAGTTACAGGGCTGGAAACACCATATATTTT. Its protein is CASSYRAGNTIYF.

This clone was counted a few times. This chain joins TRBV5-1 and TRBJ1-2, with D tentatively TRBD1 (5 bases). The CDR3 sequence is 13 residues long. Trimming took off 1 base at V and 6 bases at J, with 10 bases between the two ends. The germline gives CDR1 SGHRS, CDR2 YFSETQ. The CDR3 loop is CASSLSRADGYTF. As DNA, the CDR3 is TGCGCCAGCAGCTTGAGCAGGGCAGATGGCTACACCTTC.

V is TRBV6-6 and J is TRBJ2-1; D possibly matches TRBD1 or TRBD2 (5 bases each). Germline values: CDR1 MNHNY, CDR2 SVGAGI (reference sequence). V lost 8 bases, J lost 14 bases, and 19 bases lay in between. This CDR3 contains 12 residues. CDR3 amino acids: CASFNPGDLEFF. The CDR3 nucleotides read TGTGCCAGCTTCAACCCTGGGGACCTGGAGTTCTTC.

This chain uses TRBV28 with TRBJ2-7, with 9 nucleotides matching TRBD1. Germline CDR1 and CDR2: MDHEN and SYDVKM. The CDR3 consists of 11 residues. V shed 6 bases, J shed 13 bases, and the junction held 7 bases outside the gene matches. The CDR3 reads CASRGEDRGYF. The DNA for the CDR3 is TGTGCCAGCAGGGGGGAGGACAGGGGCTACTTC. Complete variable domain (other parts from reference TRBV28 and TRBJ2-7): DVKVTQSSRYLVKRTGEKVFLECVQDMDHENMFWYRQDPGLGLRLIYFSYDVKMKEKGDIPEGYSVSREKKERFSLILESASTNQTSMYLCASRGEDRGYFGPGTRLTVT.

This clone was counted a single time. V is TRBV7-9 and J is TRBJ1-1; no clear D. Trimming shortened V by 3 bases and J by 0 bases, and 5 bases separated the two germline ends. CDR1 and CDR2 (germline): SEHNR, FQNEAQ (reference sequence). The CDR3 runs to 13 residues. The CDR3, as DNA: TGTGCCAGCAGCTTTAGGGTGAACACTGAAGCTTTCTTT. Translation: CASSFRVNTEAFF.

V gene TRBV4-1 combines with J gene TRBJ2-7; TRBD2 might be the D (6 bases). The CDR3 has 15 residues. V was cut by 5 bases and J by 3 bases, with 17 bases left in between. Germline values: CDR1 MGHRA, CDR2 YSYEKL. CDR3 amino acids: CASSFQTGTRYEQYF. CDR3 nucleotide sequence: TGCGCCAGCAGCTTCCAAACCGGGACTCGCTACGAGCAGTACTTC.

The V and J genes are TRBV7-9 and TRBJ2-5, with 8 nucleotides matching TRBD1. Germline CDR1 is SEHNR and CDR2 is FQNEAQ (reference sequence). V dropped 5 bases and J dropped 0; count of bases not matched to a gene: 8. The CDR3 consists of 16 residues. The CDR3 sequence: CASSPRTGTYQETQYF. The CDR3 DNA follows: TGTGCCAGCAGCCCGCGGACAGGGACTTACCAAGAGACCCAGTACTTC.

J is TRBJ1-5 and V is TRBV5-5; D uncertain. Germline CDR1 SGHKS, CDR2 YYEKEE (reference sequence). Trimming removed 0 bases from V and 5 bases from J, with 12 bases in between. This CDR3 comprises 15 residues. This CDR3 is CASSLGLPSHQPQHF. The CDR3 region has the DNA TGTGCCAGCAGCTTGGGGCTCCCCTCTCATCAGCCCCAGCATTTT.

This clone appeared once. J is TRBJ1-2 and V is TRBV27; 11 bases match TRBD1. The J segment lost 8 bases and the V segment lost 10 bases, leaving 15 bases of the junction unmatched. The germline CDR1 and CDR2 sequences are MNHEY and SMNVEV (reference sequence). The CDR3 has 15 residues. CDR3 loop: CAIGGGPGQGGGYTF. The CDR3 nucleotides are TGTGCCATCGGGGGAGGGCCGGGACAGGGGGGCGGCTACACCTTC.

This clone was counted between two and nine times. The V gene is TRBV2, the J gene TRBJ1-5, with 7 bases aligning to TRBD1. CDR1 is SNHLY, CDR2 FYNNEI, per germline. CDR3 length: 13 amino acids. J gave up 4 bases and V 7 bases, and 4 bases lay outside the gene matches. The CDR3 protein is CASNLQGNQPQHF. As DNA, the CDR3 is TGTGCCAGCAACTTACAGGGGAATCAGCCCCAGCATTTT.

The CDR3 is CASSDVPTGITGELFF. The CDR3 coding sequence is TGTGCCAGCAGTGACGTCCCGACAGGGATTACCGGGGAGCTGTTTTTT. The genes are TRBV6-4 and TRBJ2-2; 7 positions agree with TRBD1. CDR3 length equals 16 residues. Germline lookup yields CDR1 MRHNA and CDR2 SNTAGT. V lost 2 bases, J lost 5 bases, and 8 bases stayed unmatched.

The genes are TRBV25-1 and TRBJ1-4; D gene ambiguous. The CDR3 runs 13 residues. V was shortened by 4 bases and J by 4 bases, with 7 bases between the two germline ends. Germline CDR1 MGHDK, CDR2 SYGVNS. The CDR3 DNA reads TGTGCCAGCAGTGGGATGGTTAATGAAAAACTGTTTTTT. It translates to CASSGMVNEKLFF.

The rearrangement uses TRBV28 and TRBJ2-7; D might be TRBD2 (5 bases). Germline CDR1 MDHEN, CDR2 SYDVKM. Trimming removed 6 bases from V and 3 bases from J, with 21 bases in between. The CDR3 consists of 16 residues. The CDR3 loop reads CASSPSSRGLNYEQYV. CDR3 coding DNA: TGTGCCAGCAGCCCGAGTAGTCGTGGACTGAACTACGAGCAGTACGTC.

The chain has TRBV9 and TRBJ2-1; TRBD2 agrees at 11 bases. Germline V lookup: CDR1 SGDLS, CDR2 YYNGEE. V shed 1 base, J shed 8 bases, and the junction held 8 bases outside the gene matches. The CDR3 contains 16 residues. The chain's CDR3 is CASSVKRSGGADEQFF. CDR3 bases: TGTGCCAGCAGCGTAAAACGTAGCGGGGGGGCAGATGAGCAGTTCTTC.

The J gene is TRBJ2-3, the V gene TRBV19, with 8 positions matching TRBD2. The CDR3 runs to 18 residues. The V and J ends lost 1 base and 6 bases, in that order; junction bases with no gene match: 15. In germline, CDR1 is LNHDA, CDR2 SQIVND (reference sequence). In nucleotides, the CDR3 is TGTGCCAGTAGTATAGGGTGGAAGGAGCGGGGGTTCAAGGATACGCAGTATTTT. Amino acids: CASSIGWKERGFKDTQYF.